The clone carrying this TCR beta chain was seen repeatedly, ten times or more. The target antigen is unknown. Germline values: CDR1 LNHDA, CDR2 SQIVND (reference sequence). The V and J ends lost 4 bases and 0 bases, in that order; junction bases with no gene match: 1. The CDR3 runs to 15 residues. The sample comes from a study of T-cell memory formation after mild COVID-19. Findings of the study overall: The study detected some responding clones in pre-infection memory, suggesting cross-reactive memory joined.

TCRdb reanalysed the 5' RACE reads using MiXCR and keeps one entry per CDR3 protein. The sample contains 250,000 to 300,000 distinct CDR3 sequences, under 20% of which appear only once. The sequence came from a man aged 18 to 35 who had mild COVID-19 (a few samples of this study predate the infection). Cell type and time point are not known. The specimen sequenced was PBMCs or a T cell subset sorted from them (not recorded which). This rearrangement joins TRBV19 to TRBJ2-1; TRBD2 aligns across 9 bases. CDR3 sequence (DNA): TGTGCCAGTAGTAAGACTAGCGGCTCCTACAATGAGCAGTTCTTC. It encodes CASSKTSGSYNEQFF.